The 14 T cell receptor beta chains listed next were all sequenced from one sample in a study of T-cell reconstitution after alpha-beta-depleted transplantation in children (dated by TCRdb to the mid-2010s). Receptor libraries were prepared by PCR. For sequencing, an Illumina HiSeq 2500 was employed. TCR library preparation used molecular barcoding, with unique molecular identifiers applied to normalize quantification of the TCRbeta repertoire. Using fastp at Q25 and MiXCR, TCRdb reprocessed the public reads and kept productive beta chains. Identical CDR3 protein sequences are pooled into one entry, listed with their most common genes and DNA. This sample gives fewer than 90,000 distinct CDR3 sequences in total; 5.5% to 7.5% of them show up just once. The top ten clonotypes cover around 2.4% of the sample. The sequencing used PBMCs from the stem cell graft donor, collected from the stem cell graft. The receptors originated from a human donor who donated a stem cell graft to a child with acute lymphoblastic leukemia.

This clonotype has ten or more counts. The chain couples TRBV6-5 to TRBJ2-7, with 8 bases matching TRBD1. Germline CDR1 and CDR2: MNHEY and SVGAGI. The CDR3 is 15 residues long. Trimming at V came to 0 bases and at J to 3 bases, leaving 4 bases not matched to a gene. CDR3: CASSYSGTGIYEQYF. The CDR3 DNA sequence: TGTGCCAGCAGTTACTCCGGGACAGGTATCTACGAGCAGTACTTC.

The chain joins TRBV7-8 to TRBJ1-3; D is undetermined. The CDR3 extends over 16 amino acids. Trimming stripped 1 base from V and 0 bases from J, with 10 bases between. CDR1 and CDR2 from the germline V gene are SGHVS and FQNEAQ. For the CDR3, the DNA is TGTGCCAGCAGCTTAGGTTCCGTGTTCTCTGGAAACACCATATATTTT. Translated: CASSLGSVFSGNTIYF.

Many counts were recorded for this clonotype. This rearrangement joins TRBV5-1 to TRBJ2-2; 7 bases line up with TRBD1. V trimming: 4 bases; J trimming: 2 bases; junction bases outside the gene matches: 5. This CDR3 spans 15 amino acids. Germline V gene sequence: CDR1 SGHRS, CDR2 YFSETQ. The CDR3 protein is CASSVDRPNTGELFF. DNA for the CDR3: TGCGCCAGCAGCGTGGACAGGCCCAACACCGGGGAGCTGTTTTTT.

In its sample, this clonotype was seen many times. The chain recombines TRBV5-1 with TRBJ2-7, with D unresolved. The germline V gene has CDR1 SGHRS and CDR2 YFSETQ. V shed 7 bases and J shed 5 bases, with 16 bases lying between them. The CDR3 runs to 13 residues. CDR3 sequence: CASATWPVDEQYF. The CDR3 DNA is TGCGCCAGCGCGACATGGCCCGTGGACGAGCAGTACTTC.

This clonotype was counted a few times. A junction boundary mismatches the germline segment, possibly from a read error. The gene calls are TRBV6-5 and TRBJ2-2, with D uncertain. The length of the CDR3 is 15 residues. CDR1 and CDR2 (germline): MNHEY, SVGAGI. This CDR3 reads CASSYSNLNTGELFF. For the CDR3, the DNA is TGTGCCAGCAGTTACTCGAACCTTAACACCGGAGAGCTGTTTTTT.

This chain joins TRBV20-1 and TRBJ2-5; D possibly corresponds to TRBD2 (5 bases). The CDR3 extends over 12 amino acids. V was shortened by 5 bases and J by 1 base, with 8 bases between the two germline ends. Germline V gene lookup returns CDR1 DFQATT and CDR2 SNEGSKA (reference sequence). The CDR3, as DNA: TGCAGTGCTCCTCGGGGCCAAGAGACCCAGTACTTC. Translated, it gives CSAPRGQETQYF.

Ten or more counts support this clonotype. The chain employs TRBV6-4 and TRBJ2-1; TRBD1 aligns across 8 bases. The germline CDR1 and CDR2 sequences are MRHNA and SNTAGT. V lost 0 bases and J lost 1; bases outside the gene matches: 2. The CDR3 extends over 16 amino acids. CDR3 region: CASSDSGQGSYNEQFF. CDR3 coding DNA: TGTGCCAGCAGTGACTCAGGACAGGGATCCTACAATGAGCAGTTCTTC.

Ten or more counts support this clonotype. V usage is TRBV7-2 and J usage is TRBJ1-6, with D possibly matching TRBD1 (5 bases). Trimming took off 6 bases at V and 6 bases at J, with 18 bases between the two ends. The CDR3 has 16 residues. The germline gives CDR1 SGHTA, CDR2 FQGNSA. Here the CDR3 DNA reads TGTGCCAGCAGTTACGGACATTCCCGGGCTAATTCACCCCTCCACTTT. It is translated as CASSYGHSRANSPLHF.

The sample holds many counts of this clonotype. The gene calls are TRBV11-2 and TRBJ1-5; a weak D match, TRBD1 (5 bases). The CDR3 is 15 amino acids. V lost 0 bases, J lost 4 bases, and 10 bases lay in between. Germline loops: CDR1 SGHAT, CDR2 FQNNGV. The CDR3 spells CASSLDWGGNQPQHF. CDR3 DNA sequence: TGTGCCAGCAGCTTAGACTGGGGCGGTAATCAGCCCCAGCATTTT.

Many counts were recorded for this clonotype. The genes are TRBV12-3 or TRBV12-4 and TRBJ1-1, with D possibly matching TRBD1 (6 bases). This CDR3 region has 15 residues. Deletions cut 6 bases from V and 1 base from J, with 15 bases between. CDR3 sequence: CASRLRGQGNTEAFF. The CDR3 coding sequence is TGTGCCAGCAGGTTGCGGGGGCAAGGGAACACTGAAGCTTTCTTT.

This clonotype was recorded many times. The CDR3 region has the DNA TGCGCCAGCAGCCAAGGGGCCCCAGATACGCAGTATTTT. Residues: CASSQGAPDTQYF. The chain recombines TRBV4-3 with TRBJ2-3; no clear D gene. V was pared by 1 base and J by 4 bases, with 6 bases between. The CDR3 loop spans 13 amino acids. Germline CDR1 reads LGHNA; CDR2 reads YSLEER.

This clonotype was observed many times. This chain uses TRBV4-3 with TRBJ2-3; 7 nucleotides agree with TRBD1. The CDR3 is 16 residues long. V trimming: 0 bases; J trimming: 7 bases; junction bases outside the gene matches: 10. CDR1 is LGHNA, CDR2 YSLEER, per germline. The CDR3 DNA reads TGCGCCAGCAGCCAAGATAAAGGCGCAGGGGGAAATACGCAGTATTTT. Protein product: CASSQDKGAGGNTQYF.

This clonotype was found many times. The rearrangement uses TRBV27 and TRBJ1-5, with D unclear. V gave up 3 bases and J gave up 3 bases, with 3 bases separating them. The germline gives CDR1 MNHEY, CDR2 SMNVEV (reference sequence). The CDR3 runs 12 residues. The CDR3 reads CASSFPNQPQHF. DNA of the CDR3: TGTGCCAGCAGTTTCCCCAATCAGCCCCAGCATTTT.

This chain joins TRBV25-1 and TRBJ1-2; no clear D. The V end was cut by 10 bases, the J end by 7 bases, with 16 bases between. This CDR3 has 12 residues. Germline V lookup: CDR1 MGHDK, CDR2 SYGVNS. The CDR3 coding sequence is TGTGCCACCTTGGAAGGAAGCGGTGGCTACACCTTC. Residues: CATLEGSGGYTF.